This passage covers 2 T cell receptor beta chains from one sample sequenced in a study of blood T cell repertoires in COVID-19. Some clones are missing from TCRdb's copy, which holds only in-frame ones; the method was immunoSEQ multiplex PCR. Here the sample spans over 200,000 clones, approximately 90% being singletons. Sequenced input: peripheral blood. Receptors originate from a middle-aged woman with acute or convalescent COVID-19.

The V gene is TRBV6-5, the J gene TRBJ1-2; 8 nucleotides line up with TRBD1. Germline-derived CDR1 and CDR2 are MNHEY and SVGAGI. The CDR3 consists of 12 residues. The ends lost 6 bases at V and 7 bases at J; junction bases unmatched: 4. In DNA, the CDR3 is TGTGCCAGCAGAATAGACAGGGGTGGCTACACCTTC. It encodes CASRIDRGGYTF.

Points on this clone: The sample contains more than one DNA sequence encoding this CDR3. The chain recombines TRBV24-1 with TRBJ2-3; 7 bases fit TRBD1. CDR3 size: 15 residues. The germline CDR1 and CDR2 sequences are KGHDR and SFDVKD. V gave up 4 bases and J gave up 0 bases; unmatched junction bases: 3. CDR3 residues: CATSDRGQSTDTQYF. CDR3 DNA sequence: TGTGCCACCAGTGACCGGGGACAGAGCACAGATACGCAGTATTTT.